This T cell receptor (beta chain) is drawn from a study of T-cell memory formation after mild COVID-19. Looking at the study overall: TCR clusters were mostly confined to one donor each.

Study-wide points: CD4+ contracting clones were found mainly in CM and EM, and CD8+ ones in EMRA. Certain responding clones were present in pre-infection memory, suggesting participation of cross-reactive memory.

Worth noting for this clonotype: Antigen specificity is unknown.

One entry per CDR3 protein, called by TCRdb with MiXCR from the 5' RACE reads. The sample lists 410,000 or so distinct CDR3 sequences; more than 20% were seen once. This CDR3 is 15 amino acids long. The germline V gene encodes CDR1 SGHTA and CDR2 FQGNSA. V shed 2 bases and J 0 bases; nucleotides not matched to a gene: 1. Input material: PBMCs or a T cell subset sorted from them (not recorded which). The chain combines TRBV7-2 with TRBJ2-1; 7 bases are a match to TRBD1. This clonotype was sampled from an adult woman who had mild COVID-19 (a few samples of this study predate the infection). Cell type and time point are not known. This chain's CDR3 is CASSLTGDSYNEQFF. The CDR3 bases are TGTGCCAGCAGCTTAACAGGGGACTCCTACAATGAGCAGTTCTTC. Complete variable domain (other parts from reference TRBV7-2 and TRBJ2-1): GAGVSQSPSNKVTEKGKDVELRCDPISGHTALYWYRQSLGQGLEFLIYFQGNSAPDKSGLPSDRFSAERTGGSVSTLTIQRTQQEDSAVYLCASSLTGDSYNEQFFGPGTRLTVL.